These 15 T cell receptor beta chains were sequenced from one sample in a study of identical twins (dated by TCRdb to the mid-2010s). Library prep was done by 5' RACE. The run used an Illumina HiSeq 2000. TCRdb redid the processing of the public reads, applying fastp at Q25 and MiXCR, and retained in-frame beta chains. Under each unique CDR3 protein, matching rows form one entry showing the most common genes and DNA. The sample has roughly 700,000 distinct CDR3 sequences on record, around 8.3% of them singletons. Of the sample, 0.75% to 1% is held by the ten largest clones. The sample was also reused in another study, on yellow fever vaccine responses in identical twins.

Input material: PBMCs. These receptors all come from a woman in her late teens or twenties in good health.

This clonotype was seen repeatedly, ten times or more. This chain joins TRBV4-3 and TRBJ2-3; D possibly corresponds to TRBD2 (7 bases). Between the trimmed V and J ends, which lost 0 bases and 10 bases, there was a span of 20 bases. Germline V lookup: CDR1 LGHNA, CDR2 YSLEER. The CDR3 runs 16 residues. Here the CDR3 reads CASSQDPGDWGGPQYF. The CDR3 bases are TGCGCCAGCAGCCAAGATCCAGGGGACTGGGGGGGGCCGCAGTATTTT.

V is TRBV5-1 and J is TRBJ2-1; no clear D. The V gene lost 4 bases and the J gene lost 7 bases, with 9 bases spanning the gap. Germline lookup yields CDR1 SGHRS and CDR2 YFSETQ. This CDR3 has 12 amino acids. The CDR3 DNA reads TGCGCCAGCAGCGACAATTGGAATGAGCAGTTCTTC. Residues: CASSDNWNEQFF.

This clonotype has a count of ten or more. V and J are TRBV7-6 and TRBJ2-2; D is unresolved. Germline V gives CDR1 SGHVS, CDR2 FNYEAQ. V lost 5 bases, J lost 0 bases, and 7 bases lay in between. This CDR3 spans 14 amino acids. CDR3 loop: CASSLTSNTGELFF. The CDR3 DNA is TGTGCCAGCAGCCTAACCTCGAACACCGGGGAGCTGTTTTTT.

The chain joins TRBV20-1 to TRBJ2-3; possible D gene TRBD1, 6 bases. The germline CDR1 and CDR2 sequences are DFQATT and SNEGSKA (reference sequence). V lost 0 bases and J 4 bases, leaving 17 bases between the germline ends. The CDR3 has 16 residues. CDR3 sequence (DNA): TGCAGTGCTAGAGAGGGGCTCCGGGACATAGCAGATACGCAGTATTTT. The encoded protein is CSAREGLRDIADTQYF.

The V gene is TRBV12-5, the J gene TRBJ1-2; no firm D call. CDR1 is LGHNT, CDR2 FRNRAP, per germline. The CDR3 spans 14 residues. Trimming pared 1 base from V and 2 bases from J, leaving 8 bases between. The CDR3 sequence: CASGLGPTNYGYTF. CDR3 coding DNA: TGTGCTAGTGGTTTGGGCCCAACGAACTATGGCTACACCTTC.

This clonotype was seen at least ten times. This chain connects TRBV29-1 to TRBJ2-7; D is uncertain. Trimming pared 7 bases from V and 0 bases from J, leaving 7 bases between. The CDR3 covers 11 residues. Germline V lookup: CDR1 SQVTM, CDR2 ANQGSEA. This CDR3 is CSERHSYEQYF. The CDR3 DNA follows: TGCAGCGAGCGCCACTCCTACGAGCAGTACTTC.

This rearrangement joins TRBV4-3 to TRBJ2-5, with D uncertain. The V end lost 0 bases, the J end lost 5 bases, and 10 bases lay between the germline ends. CDR1 LGHNA and CDR2 YSLEER come from the germline V gene. This CDR3 is built from 14 residues. DNA of the CDR3: TGCGCCAGCAGCCAAGATCTAGTGGGGGAGACCCAGTACTTC. It yields the protein CASSQDLVGETQYF.

This clonotype has more than one count but fewer than ten. V and J are TRBV29-1 and TRBJ2-1; 7 nucleotides agree with TRBD1. Germline CDR1 is SQVTM and CDR2 is ANQGSEA. This CDR3 spans 14 amino acids. J gave up 4 bases and V 7 bases, and 10 bases lay outside the gene matches. In DNA, the CDR3 is TGCAGCGCCGGGGAGACAGGGATGTACAATGAGCAGTTCTTC. Encoded protein: CSAGETGMYNEQFF.

CDR3 sequence: CASSSITGGVYEQYF. The CDR3, as DNA: TGTGCCAGCAGTTCCATAACGGGGGGTGTCTACGAGCAGTACTTC. The chain links TRBV28 to TRBJ2-7; 7 nucleotides align to TRBD2. This CDR3 is built from 15 residues. J was trimmed by 3 bases and V by 4 bases; bases with no gene match: 9. Germline-derived CDR1 and CDR2 are MDHEN and SYDVKM.

This clonotype turned up a few times. This chain connects TRBV20-1 to TRBJ2-1; 9 bases agree with TRBD1. J gave up 0 bases and V 6 bases, and 6 bases lay outside the gene matches. Germline V gives CDR1 DFQATT, CDR2 SNEGSKA (reference sequence). The CDR3 runs 15 residues. CDR3 sequence reads: CSARLDRGSYNEQFF. Here the CDR3 DNA reads TGCAGTGCCCGGTTGGACAGGGGCTCCTACAATGAGCAGTTCTTC.

The rearrangement links TRBV7-9 to TRBJ2-5; D remains unclear. Looked up from germline, CDR1 is SEHNR and CDR2 is FQNEAQ (reference sequence). V gave up 4 bases and J gave up 5 bases, with 14 bases separating them. The CDR3 has 14 residues. CDR3 region: CASSSLESAETQYF. The CDR3 DNA reads as TGTGCCAGCAGCTCGTTAGAATCTGCGGAGACCCAGTACTTC.

The table lists this clonotype with many counts. The chain combines TRBV5-1 with TRBJ2-2, with 7 bases lining up with TRBD1. There are 14 residues in the CDR3. From germline, CDR1 is SGHRS and CDR2 YFSETQ. The V segment lost 3 bases and the J segment 6 bases; nucleotides outside the gene matches: 5. This CDR3 is CASSWGQTAGELFF. The CDR3 nucleotides read TGCGCCAGCAGCTGGGGACAGACCGCCGGGGAGCTGTTTTTT.

A few counts support this clonotype. The chain couples TRBV12-3 or TRBV12-4 to TRBJ2-7; D may be TRBD1 (5 bases). V dropped 1 base and J dropped 5 bases, with 9 bases sitting between them. The CDR3 is 13 residues long. The CDR3, as DNA: TGTGCCAGCAGTTTAGTCAGGGCAGACGAGCAGTACTTC. Translating gives CASSLVRADEQYF.

This clonotype was seen a handful of times. The chain is built from TRBV9 and TRBJ2-2; D uncertain. With 0 bases removed from V and 6 bases from J, the gap between germline ends came to 12 bases. The CDR3 length is 15 residues. Germline CDR1 and CDR2: SGDLS and YYNGEE. CDR3 residues: CASSVEDGLPGELFF. For the CDR3, the DNA is TGTGCCAGCAGCGTAGAAGACGGCCTCCCCGGGGAGCTGTTTTTT.

At least ten counts were recorded for this clonotype. This chain links TRBV12-3 or TRBV12-4 with TRBJ1-1; tentative D call: TRBD1 (5 bases). Trimming removed 1 base from V and 3 bases from J, with 12 bases in between. The CDR3 is 15 residues long. In DNA, the CDR3 is TGTGCCAGCAGTTTAGTCCAGGGCGCGTACACTGAAGCTTTCTTT. Translation gives CASSLVQGAYTEAFF.